Below, 10 T cell receptor beta chains from the same sample are listed, as sequenced in a study of blood T cells in healthy people across ages. Through a sample-barcoded 5' primer and a J-beta primer mix, a second PCR was run for roughly 7 to 12 cycles. TCRdb fed the 5' RACE reads into MiXCR, producing one record per CDR3 protein. Altogether 800,000 to 1,000,000 distinct CDR3 sequences are present, 45% to 50% being singletons, with the ten largest covering 13%. Sequenced: blood. The receptors originated from a man between 25 and 39 years old in good health.

The chain links TRBV12-3 or TRBV12-4 to TRBJ2-5, with a tentative D call TRBD2 (5 bases). Near its end, the DNA agrees better with TRBJ2-7, so the J call may be wrong. The CDR3 is 13 amino acids. CDR3 sequence: CASTPRGGGEQYF. The CDR3 DNA sequence: TGTGCCAGCACTCCCCGCGGCGGAGGCGAGCAGTACTTC.

This clonotype has a handful of counts. The chain combines TRBV5-1 with TRBJ2-1; TRBD2 matches 8 bases. Germline CDR1 reads SGHRS; CDR2 reads YFSETQ. Trimming removed 0 bases from V and 0 bases from J; junction bases left unmatched: 5. The CDR3 spans 17 residues. CDR3 sequence reads: CASSLVPSGLSYNEQFF. The CDR3 nucleotides are TGCGCCAGCAGCTTGGTGCCTAGCGGGCTCTCCTACAATGAGCAGTTCTTC.

The gene calls are TRBV12-3 or TRBV12-4 and TRBJ2-5, with TRBD2 matching 12 bases. The CDR3 contains 14 residues. V gave up 5 bases and J gave up 5 bases; unmatched junction bases: 3. The CDR3 nucleotides are TGTGCCAGCAGTCCTAGCGGGGGGGCGGAGACCCAGTACTTC. Protein product: CASSPSGGAETQYF.

The chain combines TRBV7-2 with TRBJ2-1, with TRBD2 matching 10 bases. Trimming cost V 3 bases and J 7 bases; bases outside gene matches: 6. The V gene's germline CDR1 is SGHTA and CDR2 FQGNSA. The CDR3 spans 15 residues. The CDR3 spells CASSFLGLASNEQFF. CDR3 nucleotides: TGTGCCAGCAGCTTCCTGGGACTAGCGTCAAATGAGCAGTTCTTC.

This clonotype was seen a handful of times. The chain links TRBV4-1 to TRBJ2-1, with TRBD2 matching over 8 bases. V gave up 0 bases and J gave up 8 bases; unmatched junction bases: 3. The CDR3 loop spans 14 amino acids. Germline CDR1 and CDR2: MGHRA and YSYEKL. CDR3 in DNA: TGCGCCAGCAGCCAAGAAGCGGGGGCCTATGAGCAGTTCTTC. Translating it yields CASSQEAGAYEQFF.

The gene calls are TRBV13 and TRBJ2-5; D gene uncertain. Looked up from germline, CDR1 is PRHDT and CDR2 is FYEKMQ (reference sequence). The CDR3 is made up of 12 amino acids. Between the trimmed V and J ends, which lost 5 bases and 3 bases, there was a span of 7 bases. CDR3: CASSISKETQYF. The DNA for the CDR3 is TGTGCCAGCAGCATCAGTAAAGAGACCCAGTACTTC.

J is TRBJ2-3 and V is TRBV10-3; D is uncertain. The CDR3 covers 11 residues. Trimming cost V 4 bases and J 6 bases, with 5 bases left between them. Per the germline V gene, CDR1 is ENHRY and CDR2 is SYGVKD. CDR3 nucleotide sequence: TGTGCCATCAGTGCAGGCGATACGCAGTATTTT. Translating gives CAISAGDTQYF.

The rearrangement links TRBV12-5 to TRBJ2-1; the D call may be TRBD1 or TRBD2 (5 bases each). This CDR3 has 17 amino acids. The germline CDR1 and CDR2 sequences are LGHNT and FRNRAP. The V gene lost 2 bases and the J gene lost 4 bases, with 18 bases spanning the gap. CDR3 sequence reads: CASGLTYGTGGYNEQFF. CDR3 bases: TGTGCTAGTGGTTTGACCTACGGGACCGGCGGGTACAATGAGCAGTTCTTC.

This sequence joins TRBV7-2 and TRBJ2-7; 13 nucleotides line up with TRBD2. Germline lookup yields CDR1 SGHTA and CDR2 FQGNSA. The trim removed 6 bases at V and 0 bases at J, leaving 8 bases unmatched. The CDR3 is made up of 17 amino acids. The CDR3: CASSLGLAGVSSYEQYF. DNA for the CDR3: TGTGCCAGCAGTCTTGGACTAGCGGGGGTTTCCTCCTACGAGCAGTACTTC.

V usage is TRBV4-2 and J usage is TRBJ1-4; D is unclear. The CDR3 sequence is 14 residues long. Deletions cut 3 bases from V and 3 bases from J, with 8 bases between. Germline V lookup: CDR1 LGHNA, CDR2 YNFKEQ. The DNA of the CDR3 is TGTGCCAGCAGCCAGGACGGACCTAATGAAAAACTGTTTTTT. This translates into CASSQDGPNEKLFF.